Below are 5 T cell receptor beta chains sequenced from a single sample in a study of sequential checkpoint blockade in melanoma. Profiled with immunoSEQ multiplex PCR; TCRdb holds only in-frame clones, not every one. The table has roughly 11,000 clones, around 75% seen once. Treatment specified: randomized to nivolumab then ipilimumab (arm A) or the reverse (arm B). The sample in question was CD8+ T cells sorted from blood (inferred from file names), obtained from a patient given nivolumab and ipilimumab in sequence. These receptors were obtained from a human donor with melanoma.

V usage is TRBV27 and J usage is TRBJ2-5, with D unresolved. The CDR3 consists of 13 residues. Germline V gives CDR1 MNHEY, CDR2 SMNVEV (reference sequence). V lost 6 bases and J lost 1, with 9 bases in between. CDR3 residues: CASSASLQETQYF. For the CDR3, the DNA is TGTGCCAGCAGCGCGAGCCTCCAAGAGACCCAGTACTTC.

The gene calls are TRBV27 and TRBJ1-1, with 7 bases fitting TRBD1. Germline lookup yields CDR1 MNHEY and CDR2 SMNVEV (reference sequence). J gave up 3 bases and V 5 bases, and 3 bases lay outside the gene matches. The CDR3 loop spans 13 amino acids. CDR3 amino acids: CASSQGVHTEAFF. DNA of the CDR3: TGTGCCAGCAGTCAGGGGGTACACACTGAAGCTTTCTTT.

V usage is TRBV13 and J usage is TRBJ1-2; 7 nucleotides match TRBD1. V lost 6 bases, J lost 3 bases, and 13 bases stayed unmatched. Germline loops: CDR1 PRHDT, CDR2 FYEKMQ (reference sequence). This CDR3 contains 16 residues. For the CDR3, the DNA is TGTGCCAGCAGGTTAATACTCTACGACAGGGACTATGGCTACACCTTC. It translates to CASRLILYDRDYGYTF.

This rearrangement joins TRBV30 to TRBJ2-1; TRBD2 agrees at 8 bases. V was clipped by 4 bases and J by 5 bases; unmatched bases: 10. The V gene's germline CDR1 is GTSNPN and CDR2 SVGIG (reference sequence). The CDR3 is made up of 15 amino acids. CDR3 coding DNA: TGTGCCTGGACCCTCGACGGGAGGGCGCACAATGAGCAGTTCTTC. Translating gives CAWTLDGRAHNEQFF.

V and J are TRBV14 and TRBJ2-5, with a tentative D call TRBD2 (5 bases). The closer fit of TRBJ2-7 to the DNA end suggests the J call may be wrong. Germline CDR1 reads SGHDN; CDR2 reads FVKESK. The CDR3 covers 14 residues. The CDR3 sequence: CASSQGLGVYEQYF. CDR3 DNA: TGTGCCAGCAGCCAAGGGCTGGGAGTTTACGAGCAGTACTTC.